The 30 T cell receptor beta chains below all came from one sample that was sequenced in a study of CD8+CD57+ T cells in acquired aplastic anemia. Only patients with CD8+CD57+ cell expansion on flow cytometry were chosen for sequencing. For CDR3 and TCR beta VDJ profiling, genomic DNA was the template used. TCRdb itself ran the reads through MiXCR, one entry per CDR3 protein. The sample lists approximately 250,000 distinct CDR3 sequences, about 80% occurring once. Specimen: sorted CD4+, CD8+, or CD8+CD57+ T cells (not recorded which) from PBMCs. The origin of the receptors is a human donor with aplastic anemia.

This chain links TRBV11-3 with TRBJ2-1; the D gene could be TRBD1 or TRBD2 (5 bases each). V lost 0 bases and J lost 8, with 8 bases in between. Germline V gives CDR1 SGHNT, CDR2 YENEEA. This CDR3 is built from 13 residues. CDR3 sequence (DNA): TGTGCCAGCAGCTTAGATGGGACCCATGAGCAGTTCTTC. Encoded protein: CASSLDGTHEQFF.

This sequence joins TRBV24-1 and TRBJ2-1, with D possibly TRBD2 on 5 matching bases. The CDR3 has 14 residues. In germline, CDR1 is KGHDR, CDR2 SFDVKD. V lost 4 bases, J lost 5 bases, and 11 bases lay in between. The chain's CDR3 is CATSEAGGHNEQFF. The CDR3 DNA reads TGTGCCACCAGTGAGGCCGGCGGGCACAATGAGCAGTTCTTC.

In the case of this clonotype: At one end, the junction sequence differs from germline, possibly due to a read error. This rearrangement joins TRBV15 to TRBJ2-3; D not resolved. CDR1 is LNHNV and CDR2 is YYDKDF in the germline V gene (reference sequence). The CDR3 contains 15 residues. The CDR3 sequence: CASSKRLGRTDTQYF. The DNA for the CDR3 is TGTGCCAGCAGCAAACGGTTAGGACGCACAGATACGCAGTATTTT.

This clonotype is labeled as medium-sized (0.01 to 0.1%). The chain links TRBV14 to TRBJ2-7; D not resolved. The CDR3 is made up of 14 amino acids. Germline CDR1 SGHDN, CDR2 FVKESK. V gave up 1 base and J gave up 2 bases, with 9 bases separating them. In DNA form, the CDR3 reads TGTGCCAGCAGCCAAGCCGGACGGACCTACGAGCAGTACTTC. This codes for CASSQAGRTYEQYF. Together with reference TRBV14 and TRBJ2-7, the CDR3 gives the full variable domain: EAGVTQFPSHSVIEKGQTVTLRCDPISGHDNLYWYRRVMGKEIKFLLHFVKESKQDESGMPNNRFLAERTGGTYSTLKVQPAELEDSGVYFCASSQAGRTYEQYFGPGTRLTVT.

The rearrangement joins TRBV9 to TRBJ1-2, with TRBD1 as a possible D gene (5 bases). The CDR3 totals 15 residues. CDR1 and CDR2 (germline): SGDLS, YYNGEE. The V gene lost 4 bases and the J gene lost 12 bases, with 25 bases spanning the gap. CDR3 sequence reads: CASSPTYRRGCADTF. Here the CDR3 DNA reads TGTGCCAGCAGCCCCACATACCGCCGGGGGTGCGCCGACACCTTC.

The rearrangement uses TRBV7-9 and TRBJ2-1; no definite D call. The V gene's germline CDR1 is SEHNR and CDR2 FQNEAQ (reference sequence). This CDR3 contains 15 residues. V lost 1 base to trimming and J lost 14 bases, with 21 bases between them. The CDR3 DNA sequence: TGTGCCAGCAGCTTAGTTCCCGGAGAGCTGTTTTTGGAGTTCTTC. This codes for CASSLVPGELFLEFF.

The chain recombines TRBV7-9 with TRBJ1-1; 8 bases match TRBD1. V lost 3 bases, J lost 4 bases, and 7 bases stayed unmatched. CDR1 and CDR2 from the germline V gene are SEHNR and FQNEAQ (reference sequence). This CDR3 region has 15 residues. CDR3 in amino acids: CASSFDRTGSTEAFF. The CDR3 DNA reads TGTGCCAGCAGCTTTGATAGGACAGGGAGCACTGAAGCTTTCTTT.

In the case of this clonotype: It may be a read error: a sequence one base away is much more abundant. The chain joins TRBV7-3 to TRBJ1-1; D may be TRBD1 (5 bases). CDR3 length: 15 residues. The germline V and J ends were trimmed by 0 bases and 14 bases, with 22 bases remaining between them. Germline CDR1 SGHTA, CDR2 FQGTGA. The CDR3 loop is CASSLTKRGYYDEFF. Here the CDR3 DNA reads TGTGCCAGCAGCTTAACGAAGCGGGGGTACTACGATGAGTTCTTT. The full variable domain, in which reference TRBV7-3 and TRBJ1-1 provide the parts outside the CDR3, is GAGVSQTPSNKVTEKGKYVELRCDPISGHTALYWYRQSLGQGPEFLIYFQGTGAADDSGLPNDRFFAVRPEGSVSTLKIQRTERGDSAVYLCASSLTKRGYYDEFFGQGTRLTVV.

For this clonotype: The junction shows a germline mismatch at one end, possibly a read error. V usage is TRBV7-8 and J usage is TRBJ2-1; the D gene is possibly TRBD2 (5 bases). CDR3 size: 15 residues. CDR1 SGHVS and CDR2 FQNEAQ come from the germline V gene. The CDR3 sequence: CASSLAGGPYKQHFF. The CDR3 DNA reads TGTGCCAGCAGCTTAGCTGGAGGTCCCTATAAGCAGCATTTCTTC.

This chain uses TRBV2 with TRBJ1-1, with D possibly being TRBD1 (6 bases). Germline V gene lookup returns CDR1 SNHLY and CDR2 FYNNEI. The V gene lost 11 bases and the J gene lost 1 base, with 20 bases spanning the gap. The CDR3 is 15 residues long. The CDR3 sequence is CAWSVPEGGNTEAFF. In nucleotides, the CDR3 is TGTGCCTGGAGTGTACCGGAGGGGGGGAACACTGAAGCTTTCTTT.

The rearrangement links TRBV19 to TRBJ1-1, with D uncertain. This CDR3 is 13 amino acids long. Germline V gene lookup returns CDR1 LNHDA and CDR2 SQIVND (reference sequence). V was trimmed by 2 bases and J by 1 base, leaving 5 bases between them. The CDR3 is CASSIKGNTEAFF. The CDR3 DNA reads TGTGCCAGTAGTATAAAGGGGAACACTGAAGCTTTCTTT.

The chain uses TRBV7-9 and TRBJ2-5, with D tentatively TRBD2 (6 bases). Germline V gene sequence: CDR1 SEHNR, CDR2 FQNEAQ (reference sequence). This CDR3 comprises 14 residues. V dropped 11 bases and J dropped 2 bases, with 18 bases sitting between them. The CDR3 spells CAYEVAGRQETQYF. CDR3 DNA sequence: TGTGCCTACGAGGTCGCGGGGAGACAAGAGACCCAGTACTTC.

Of note for this clonotype: The conserved closing phenylalanine or tryptophan is absent in this CDR3, likely reflecting a read error. Because the CDR3's place on the DNA is in doubt, the DNA is left out and the CDR3 is given as listed by TCRdb. The chain recombines TRBV2 with TRBJ2-5; TRBD1 is the table's D call and was not checked against the DNA. The CDR3 is 15 residues long, counting both termini. Per germline, CDR1 SNHLY and CDR2 FYNNEI. The CDR3 is CASSDGGIHGETFYP.

Of note for this clonotype: The junction departs from the called germline gene at one end, perhaps through a read error. The rearrangement links TRBV2 to TRBJ1-1, with D possibly TRBD1 on 5 matching bases. CDR3 length equals 15 residues. Germline V CDR1 and CDR2: SNHLY, FYNNEI. CDR3 sequence: CASSVDRTGTTEVVF. In DNA form, the CDR3 reads TGTGCCAGCAGCGTAGATCGCACAGGTACCACTGAAGTTGTCTTT. The variable domain in full, completed from reference TRBV2 and TRBJ1-1, reads EPEVTQTPSHQVTQMGQEVILRCVPISNHLYFYWYRQILGQKVEFLVSFYNNEISEKSEIFDDQFSVERPDGSNFTLKIRSTKLEDSAMYFCASSVDRTGTTEVVFGQGTRLTVV.

The chain employs TRBV5-5 and TRBJ2-3; 9 bases match TRBD2. The V and J ends lost 10 bases and 3 bases, in that order; junction bases with no gene match: 6. The CDR3 totals 13 residues. Germline lookup yields CDR1 SGHKS and CDR2 YYEKEE (reference sequence). CDR3 nucleotides: TGTGCCGGCGGGGGGGCGGGGACAGATACGCAGTATTTT. This sequence encodes CAGGGAGTDTQYF.

On this clonotype: The conserved final phenylalanine or tryptophan is absent from the CDR3, which likely points to a read error. The DNA is left out, because the CDR3 cannot be placed on it with certainty; the CDR3 is given as TCRdb lists it. The chain is built from TRBV2 and TRBJ2-6; the listed D gene, TRBD1, was not tested against the DNA. Both ends counted, the CDR3 spans 15 residues. Germline assignment: CDR1 SNHLY and CDR2 FYNNEI. CDR3 loop: CASIRGSTGANVLTS.

CDR3 DNA sequence: TGTGCCAGCGGGGACGGGGATAGAGATCCGCCGTATTTT. It encodes CASGDGDRDPPYF. V gene TRBV2 combines with J gene TRBJ2-3; the D gene could be TRBD1 or TRBD2 (5 bases each). The germline V and J ends were trimmed by 8 bases and 14 bases, with 23 bases remaining between them. Germline CDR1 SNHLY, CDR2 FYNNEI. This CDR3 has 13 amino acids.

This chain connects TRBV9 to TRBJ1-2, with 10 bases fitting TRBD1. CDR1 and CDR2 from the germline V gene are SGDLS and YYNGEE. The CDR3 runs 16 residues. V dropped 4 bases and J dropped 9; count of bases not matched to a gene: 15. The DNA for the CDR3 is TGTGCCAGCAGCTCAAGGGACAGGGGCTTGGAATCTCGCTACACCTTC. Amino acid sequence: CASSSRDRGLESRYTF. Filled out from reference TRBV9 and TRBJ1-2, the complete variable domain reads DSGVTQTPKHLITATGQRVTLRCSPRSGDLSVYWYQQSLDQGLQFLIQYYNGEERAKGNILERFSAQQFPDLHSELNLSSLELGDSALYFCASSSRDRGLESRYTFGSGTRLTVV.

This chain uses TRBV9 with TRBJ2-1, with D perhaps matching TRBD1 (6 bases). The CDR3 runs 15 residues. V dropped 0 bases and J dropped 8 bases, with 15 bases sitting between them. Looked up from germline, CDR1 is SGDLS and CDR2 is YYNGEE. The DNA for the CDR3 is TGTGCCAGCAGCGTAGATGGACAGAGCACAGATGAGCAGTTCTTC. Translation: CASSVDGQSTDEQFF.

The count of this clonotype is one. This rearrangement joins TRBV11-1 to TRBJ1-1; D is ambiguous. The CDR3 extends over 14 amino acids. Germline lookup yields CDR1 SGHAT and CDR2 FQDESV (reference sequence). Trimming took 5 bases from V and 6 from J, leaving 16 bases between them. The CDR3 protein is CASSVIFSGAEAFF. CDR3 nucleotides: TGTGCCAGCAGCGTAATTTTCTCGGGCGCTGAAGCTTTCTTT.

This clonotype has just a few counts. This chain links TRBV5-8 with TRBJ2-7, with TRBD1 matching 7 bases. In germline, CDR1 is SGHTS, CDR2 YDEGEE. V lost 0 bases to trimming and J lost 1 base; unmatched junction nucleotides: 13. CDR3 length equals 18 residues. CDR3 residues: CASSLEADGTALSYEQYV. The CDR3 coding sequence is TGTGCCAGCAGCTTGGAGGCGGACGGGACAGCCCTTTCCTACGAGCAGTACGTC.

This clonotype was picked up many times. This chain uses TRBV7-9 with TRBJ1-1; 7 nucleotides agree with TRBD1. Unmatched junction bases numbered 5, after V lost 3 bases and J lost 1 base. The CDR3 length is 15 residues. Germline CDR1 SEHNR, CDR2 FQNEAQ (reference sequence). CDR3 amino acids: CASSLERTGNTEAFF. As DNA, the CDR3 is TGTGCCAGCAGCTTGGAGAGGACAGGGAACACTGAAGCTTTCTTT.

In the case of this clonotype: One junction end disagrees with the germline gene, perhaps due to a read error. The CDR3 nucleotides are TGTGCCAGCAGCTTAGTGGGTCGGGACACTGAAGCTTCCTTT. Amino acid sequence: CASSLVGRDTEASF. This chain links TRBV7-9 with TRBJ1-1; a weak D match, TRBD1 (6 bases). Germline CDR1 SEHNR, CDR2 FQNEAQ (reference sequence). This CDR3 region has 14 residues.

The chain combines TRBV9 with TRBJ2-3, with D unclear. The DNA end is a closer match to TRBJ1-5, so the J assignment may be wrong. The germline CDR1 and CDR2 sequences are SGDLS and YYNGEE. The CDR3 runs 14 residues. The CDR3 DNA is TGTGCCAGCAGCGTAGGGAGAGGCCCCAATAAGCAGCATTTT. Amino acids: CASSVGRGPNKQHF.

The chain recombines TRBV7-2 with TRBJ1-2; 9 bases agree with TRBD1. The CDR3 consists of 14 residues. V lost 2 bases, J lost 13 bases, and 11 bases stayed unmatched. Germline V lookup: CDR1 SGHTA, CDR2 FQGNSA. The CDR3 loop is CASSLTGGADYGTF. The CDR3 DNA follows: TGTGCCAGCAGCTTAACAGGGGGCGCCGACTACGGCACCTTC.

As to this clonotype: One end of the junction varies from germline; a read error may be responsible. The chain carries TRBV9 and TRBJ2-3; D possibly corresponds to TRBD1 (6 bases). This CDR3 is 17 amino acids long. Germline CDR1 and CDR2: SGDLS and YYNGEE. The CDR3 protein is CASRVGEQGTDTHTQYF. Here the CDR3 DNA reads TGTGCCAGCAGGGTAGGGGAACAGGGCACAGACACGCATACGCAGTATTTT.

V usage is TRBV11-3 and J usage is TRBJ2-1, with D uncertain. CDR3 length equals 16 residues. Germline V gives CDR1 SGHNT, CDR2 YENEEA. V was trimmed by 5 bases and J by 8 bases, leaving 22 bases between them. CDR3 DNA: TGTGCCAGCAGCCAGGAGCTCAGAGACGGTCAGGATGAGCAGTTCTTC. This encodes CASSQELRDGQDEQFF.

J is TRBJ2-5 and V is TRBV7-8; D perhaps matches TRBD2 (7 bases). V dropped 4 bases and J dropped 9 bases, with 24 bases sitting between them. There are 16 residues in the CDR3. Per germline, CDR1 SGHVS and CDR2 FQNEAQ. The CDR3 DNA sequence: TGTGCCAGCAGCTCAGGGGAGGGTCGCAAGGCGGAGTCCCAGTACTTC. Amino acid sequence: CASSSGEGRKAESQYF.

The chain joins TRBV2 to TRBJ2-3, with 8 bases that match TRBD2. The V and J ends lost 8 bases and 11 bases, in that order; junction bases with no gene match: 15. Germline V CDR1 and CDR2: SNHLY, FYNNEI. This CDR3 is 14 amino acids long. In DNA form, the CDR3 reads TGTGCCAGCGGGGTCGCGGGAGGTCCCGAGCAGCAGTATTTT. Translated: CASGVAGGPEQQYF.

CDR3 loop: CASSRGGRGLKYEQYV. In DNA, the CDR3 is TGTGCCAGCAGTCGGGGGGGCAGGGGGCTCAAATACGAGCAGTACGTC. The chain couples TRBV25-1 to TRBJ2-7; D could derive from TRBD1 or TRBD2 (8 bases each). The CDR3 contains 16 residues. The ends were cut back, 5 bases at V and 4 bases at J, with 21 bases in the middle. CDR1 is MGHDK and CDR2 is SYGVNS in the germline V gene.